This TCR beta chain came from a study of blood T cell repertoires in COVID-19. The wider study: Acute and convalescent COVID-19 specimens originated in the United States, Italy and Spain.

Between the trimmed V and J ends, which lost 7 bases and 2 bases, there was a span of 15 bases. The CDR3 runs to 15 residues. Germline assignment: CDR1 SGHTA and CDR2 FQGNSA. The table came from immunoSEQ multiplex PCR; TCRdb's copy has only in-frame clones and leaves some out. Altogether about 400,000 clones are present, roughly 90% being singletons, with the ten largest covering 0.95% to 1.5%. The sample comprised peripheral blood. The chain couples TRBV7-2 to TRBJ2-1; D is unclear. The sequence derives from a man aged 40-55 years with acute or convalescent COVID-19. CDR3 nucleotides: TGTGCCAGCACCCTCCCTCGAACAGCCTACAATGAGCAGTTCTTC. Translating it yields CASTLPRTAYNEQFF. Based on the CDR3 plus reference TRBV7-2 and TRBJ2-1, the full variable domain is GAGVSQSPSNKVTEKGKDVELRCDPISGHTALYWYRQSLGQGLEFLIYFQGNSAPDKSGLPSDRFSAERTGGSVSTLTIQRTQQEDSAVYLCASTLPRTAYNEQFFGPGTRLTVL.